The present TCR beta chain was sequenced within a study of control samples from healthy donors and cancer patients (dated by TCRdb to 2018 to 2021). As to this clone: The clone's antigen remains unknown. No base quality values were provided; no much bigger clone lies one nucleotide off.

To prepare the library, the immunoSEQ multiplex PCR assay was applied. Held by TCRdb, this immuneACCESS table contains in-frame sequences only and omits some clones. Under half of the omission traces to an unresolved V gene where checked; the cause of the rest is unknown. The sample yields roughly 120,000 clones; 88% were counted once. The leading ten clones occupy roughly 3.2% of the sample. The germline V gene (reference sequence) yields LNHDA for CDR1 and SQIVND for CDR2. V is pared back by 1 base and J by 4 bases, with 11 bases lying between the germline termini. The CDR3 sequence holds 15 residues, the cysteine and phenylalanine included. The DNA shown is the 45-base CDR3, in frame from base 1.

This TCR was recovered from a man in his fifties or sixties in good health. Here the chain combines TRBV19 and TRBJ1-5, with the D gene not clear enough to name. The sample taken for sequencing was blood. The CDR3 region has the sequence CASSIGRRENQPQHF. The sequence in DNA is TGTGCCAGTAGTATAGGTAGAAGGGAAAATCAGCCCCAGCATTTT.